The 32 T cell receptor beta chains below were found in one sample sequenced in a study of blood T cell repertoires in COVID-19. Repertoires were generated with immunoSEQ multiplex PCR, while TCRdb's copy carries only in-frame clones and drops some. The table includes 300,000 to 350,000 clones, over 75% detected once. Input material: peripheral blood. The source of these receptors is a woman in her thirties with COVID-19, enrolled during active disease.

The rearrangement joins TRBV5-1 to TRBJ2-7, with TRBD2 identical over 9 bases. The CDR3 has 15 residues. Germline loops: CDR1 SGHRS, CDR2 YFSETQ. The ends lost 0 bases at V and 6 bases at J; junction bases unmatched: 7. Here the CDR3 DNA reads TGCGCCAGCAGCTTGGAAGGTAGCGGGAGAAGCGAGCAGTACTTC. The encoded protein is CASSLEGSGRSEQYF.

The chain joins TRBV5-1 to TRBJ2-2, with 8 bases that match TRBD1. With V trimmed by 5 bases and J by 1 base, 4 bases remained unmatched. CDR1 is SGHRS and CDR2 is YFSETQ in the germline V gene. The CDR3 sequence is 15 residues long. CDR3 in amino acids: CASSFGQGNTGELFF. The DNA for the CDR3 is TGCGCCAGCAGTTTCGGACAGGGGAACACCGGGGAGCTGTTTTTT.

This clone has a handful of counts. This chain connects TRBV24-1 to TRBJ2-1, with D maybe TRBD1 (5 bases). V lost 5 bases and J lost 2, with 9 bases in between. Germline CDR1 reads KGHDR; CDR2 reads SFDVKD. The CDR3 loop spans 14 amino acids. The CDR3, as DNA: TGTGCCACCAGTGCACGACAGACCTACAATGAGCAGTTCTTC. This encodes CATSARQTYNEQFF.

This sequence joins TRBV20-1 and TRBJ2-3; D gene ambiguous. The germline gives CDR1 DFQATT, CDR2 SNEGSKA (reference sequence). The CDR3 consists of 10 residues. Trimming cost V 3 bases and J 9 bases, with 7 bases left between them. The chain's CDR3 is CSASSWTQYF. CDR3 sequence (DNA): TGCAGTGCTAGTAGCTGGACGCAGTATTTT.

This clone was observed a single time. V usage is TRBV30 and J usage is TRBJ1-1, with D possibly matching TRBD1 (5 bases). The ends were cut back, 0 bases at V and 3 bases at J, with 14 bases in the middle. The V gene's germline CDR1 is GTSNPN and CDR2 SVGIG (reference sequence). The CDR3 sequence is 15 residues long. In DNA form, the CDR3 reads TGTGCCTGGAGTGTGGGAACAGGCATTTACACTGAAGCTTTCTTT. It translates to CAWSVGTGIYTEAFF. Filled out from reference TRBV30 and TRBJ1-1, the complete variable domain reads SQTIHQWPATLVQPVGSPLSLECTVEGTSNPNLYWYRQAAGRGLQLLFYSVGIGQISSEVPQNLSASRPQDRQFILSSKKLLLSDSGFYLCAWSVGTGIYTEAFFGQGTRLTVV.

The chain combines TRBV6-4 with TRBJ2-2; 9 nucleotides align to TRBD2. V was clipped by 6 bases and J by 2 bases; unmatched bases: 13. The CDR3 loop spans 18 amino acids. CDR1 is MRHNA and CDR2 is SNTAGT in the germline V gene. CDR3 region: CASSETPIAGVNTGELFF. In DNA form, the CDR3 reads TGTGCCAGCAGCGAAACCCCAATAGCGGGGGTAAACACCGGGGAGCTGTTTTTT.

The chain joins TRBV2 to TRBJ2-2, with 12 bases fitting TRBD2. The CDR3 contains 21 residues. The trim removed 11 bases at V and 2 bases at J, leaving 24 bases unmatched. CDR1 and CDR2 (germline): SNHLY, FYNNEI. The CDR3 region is CAGTLGRWVGLAGYNTGELFF. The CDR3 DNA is TGTGCCGGGACCCTGGGACGGTGGGTTGGACTAGCGGGGTACAACACCGGGGAGCTGTTTTTT. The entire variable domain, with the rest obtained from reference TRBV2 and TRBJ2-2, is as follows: EPEVTQTPSHQVTQMGQEVILRCVPISNHLYFYWYRQILGQKVEFLVSFYNNEISEKSEIFDDQFSVERPDGSNFTLKIRSTKLEDSAMYFCAGTLGRWVGLAGYNTGELFFGEGSRLTVL.

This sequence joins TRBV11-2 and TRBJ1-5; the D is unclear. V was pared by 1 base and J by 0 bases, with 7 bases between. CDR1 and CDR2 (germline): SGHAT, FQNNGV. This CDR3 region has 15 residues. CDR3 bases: TGTGCCAGCAGCTTAGCAGGCTATAGCAATCAGCCCCAGCATTTT. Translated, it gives CASSLAGYSNQPQHF.

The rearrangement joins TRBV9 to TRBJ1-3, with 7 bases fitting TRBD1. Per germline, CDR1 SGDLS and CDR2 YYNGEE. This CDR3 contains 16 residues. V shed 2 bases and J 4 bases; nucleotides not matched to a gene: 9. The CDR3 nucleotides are TGTGCCAGCAGCGTTGGAGGGGGCAATCCGGGAAACACCATATATTTT. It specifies CASSVGGGNPGNTIYF.

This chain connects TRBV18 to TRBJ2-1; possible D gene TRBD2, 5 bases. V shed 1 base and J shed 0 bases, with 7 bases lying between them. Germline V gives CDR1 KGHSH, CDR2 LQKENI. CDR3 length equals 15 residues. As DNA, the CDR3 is TGTGCCAGCTCACCACTAAGCGGCTCCTACAATGAGCAGTTCTTC. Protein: CASSPLSGSYNEQFF. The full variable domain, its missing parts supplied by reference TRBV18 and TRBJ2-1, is NAGVMQNPRHLVRRRGQEARLRCSPMKGHSHVYWYRQLPEEGLKFMVYLQKENIIDESGMPKERFSAEFPKEGPSILRIQQVVRGDSAAYFCASSPLSGSYNEQFFGPGTRLTVL.

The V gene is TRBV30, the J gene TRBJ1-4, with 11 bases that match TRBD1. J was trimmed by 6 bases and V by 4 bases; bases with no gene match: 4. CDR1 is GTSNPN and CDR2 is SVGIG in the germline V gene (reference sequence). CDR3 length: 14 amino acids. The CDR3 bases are TGTGCCTGGACAAGGGGACAGGGGGATGAAAAACTGTTTTTT. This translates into CAWTRGQGDEKLFF.

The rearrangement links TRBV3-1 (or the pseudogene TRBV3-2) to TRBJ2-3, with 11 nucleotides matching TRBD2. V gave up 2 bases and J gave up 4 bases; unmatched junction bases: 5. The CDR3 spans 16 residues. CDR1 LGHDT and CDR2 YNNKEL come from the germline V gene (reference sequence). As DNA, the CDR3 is TGTGCCAGCAGCCAACTACTAGCGGGAGAGTCAGATACGCAGTATTTT. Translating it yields CASSQLLAGESDTQYF.

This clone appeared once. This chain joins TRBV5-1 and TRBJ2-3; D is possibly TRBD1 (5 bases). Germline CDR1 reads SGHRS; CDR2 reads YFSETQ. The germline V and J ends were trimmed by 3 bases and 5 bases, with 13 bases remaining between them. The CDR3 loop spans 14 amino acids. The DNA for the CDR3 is TGCGCCAGCAGCTCTACCCAGGGAATAGATACGCAGTATTTT. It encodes CASSSTQGIDTQYF. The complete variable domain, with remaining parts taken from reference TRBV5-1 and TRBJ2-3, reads KAGVTQTPRYLIKTRGQQVTLSCSPISGHRSVSWYQQTPGQGLQFLFEYFSETQRNKGNFPGRFSGRQFSNSRSEMNVSTLELGDSALYLCASSSTQGIDTQYFGPGTRLTVL.

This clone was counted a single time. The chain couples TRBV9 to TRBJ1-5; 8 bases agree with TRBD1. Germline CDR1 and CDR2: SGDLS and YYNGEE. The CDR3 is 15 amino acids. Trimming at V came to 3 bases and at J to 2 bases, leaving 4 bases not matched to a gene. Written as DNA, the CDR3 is TGTGCCAGCAGCGCCGGACAGGGAGGCAATCAGCCCCAGCATTTT. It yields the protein CASSAGQGGNQPQHF. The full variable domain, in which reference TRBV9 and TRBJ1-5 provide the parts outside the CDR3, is DSGVTQTPKHLITATGQRVTLRCSPRSGDLSVYWYQQSLDQGLQFLIQYYNGEERAKGNILERFSAQQFPDLHSELNLSSLELGDSALYFCASSAGQGGNQPQHFGDGTRLSIL.

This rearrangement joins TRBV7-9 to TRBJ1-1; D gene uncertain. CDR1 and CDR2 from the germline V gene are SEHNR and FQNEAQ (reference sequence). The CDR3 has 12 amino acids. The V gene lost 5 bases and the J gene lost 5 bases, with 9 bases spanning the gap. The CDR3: CASSAQATEAFF. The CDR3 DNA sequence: TGTGCCAGCAGCGCTCAAGCGACTGAAGCTTTCTTT. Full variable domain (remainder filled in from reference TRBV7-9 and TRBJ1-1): DTGVSQNPRHKITKRGQNVTFRCDPISEHNRLYWYRQTLGQGPEFLTYFQNEAQLEKSRLLSDRFSAERPKGSFSTLEIQRTEQGDSAMYLCASSAQATEAFFGQGTRLTVV.

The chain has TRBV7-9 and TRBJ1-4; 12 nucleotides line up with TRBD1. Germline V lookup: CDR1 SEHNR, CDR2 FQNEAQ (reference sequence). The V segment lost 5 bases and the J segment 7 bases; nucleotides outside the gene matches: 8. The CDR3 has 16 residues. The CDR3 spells CASSPGQGAVVEKLFF. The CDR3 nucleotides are TGTGCCAGCAGCCCGGGACAGGGGGCCGTGGTTGAAAAACTGTTTTTT.

CDR3 amino acids: CASSWVGGQPQHF. CDR3 in DNA: TGTGCCAGTAGTTGGGTGGGGGGGCAGCCCCAGCATTTT. This chain connects TRBV19 to TRBJ1-5, with D maybe TRBD1 (5 bases). Germline V gene data show CDR1 as LNHDA and CDR2 as SQIVND (reference sequence). CDR3 length: 13 amino acids. V lost 5 bases and J 7 bases, leaving 12 bases between the germline ends.

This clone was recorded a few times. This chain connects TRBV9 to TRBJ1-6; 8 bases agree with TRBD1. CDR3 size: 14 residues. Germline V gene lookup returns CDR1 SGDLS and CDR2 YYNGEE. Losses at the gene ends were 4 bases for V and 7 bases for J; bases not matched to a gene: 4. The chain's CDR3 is CASSTTGGNSPLHF. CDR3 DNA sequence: TGTGCCAGCAGCACTACAGGGGGGAATTCACCCCTCCACTTT.

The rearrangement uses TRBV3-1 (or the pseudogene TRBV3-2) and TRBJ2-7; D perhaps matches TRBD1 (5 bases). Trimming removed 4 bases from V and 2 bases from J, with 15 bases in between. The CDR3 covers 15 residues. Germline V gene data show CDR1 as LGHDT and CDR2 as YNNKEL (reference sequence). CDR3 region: CASSPNTGTPYEQYF. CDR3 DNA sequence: TGTGCCAGCAGCCCGAACACAGGTACCCCCTACGAGCAGTACTTC.

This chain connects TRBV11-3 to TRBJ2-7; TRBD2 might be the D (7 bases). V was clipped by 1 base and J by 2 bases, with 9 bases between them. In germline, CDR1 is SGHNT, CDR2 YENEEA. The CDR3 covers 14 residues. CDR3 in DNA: TGTGCCAGCAGCTTAGCGGGGGGCCCCTACGAGCAGTACTTC. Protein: CASSLAGGPYEQYF.

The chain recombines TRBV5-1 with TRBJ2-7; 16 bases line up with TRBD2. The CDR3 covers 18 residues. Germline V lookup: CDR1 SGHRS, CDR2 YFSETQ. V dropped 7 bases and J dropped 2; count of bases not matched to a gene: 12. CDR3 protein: CASSRTGTSGRAPYEQYF. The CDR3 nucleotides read TGCGCCAGCTCCCGAACCGGGACTAGCGGGAGGGCCCCCTACGAGCAGTACTTC.

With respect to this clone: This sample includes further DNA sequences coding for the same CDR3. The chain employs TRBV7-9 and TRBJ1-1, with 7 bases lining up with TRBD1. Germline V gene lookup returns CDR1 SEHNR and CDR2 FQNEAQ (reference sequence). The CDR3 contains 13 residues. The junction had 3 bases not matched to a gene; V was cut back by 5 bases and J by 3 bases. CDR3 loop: CASSLQGDTEAFF. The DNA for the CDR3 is TGTGCCAGCAGCCTTCAGGGGGACACTGAAGCTTTCTTT.

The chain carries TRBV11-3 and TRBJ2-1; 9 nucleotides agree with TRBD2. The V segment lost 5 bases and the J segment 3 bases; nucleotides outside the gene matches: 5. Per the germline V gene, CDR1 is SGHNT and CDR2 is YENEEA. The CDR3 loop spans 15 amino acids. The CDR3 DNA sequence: TGTGCCAGCAGCGTTGATAGCGGGAGCTACAATGAGCAGTTCTTC. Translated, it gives CASSVDSGSYNEQFF.

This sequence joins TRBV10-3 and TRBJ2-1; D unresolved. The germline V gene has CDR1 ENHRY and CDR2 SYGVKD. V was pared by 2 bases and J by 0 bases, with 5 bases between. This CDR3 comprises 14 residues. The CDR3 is CAISEESSYNEQFF. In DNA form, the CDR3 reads TGTGCCATCAGTGAGGAGAGCTCCTACAATGAGCAGTTCTTC.

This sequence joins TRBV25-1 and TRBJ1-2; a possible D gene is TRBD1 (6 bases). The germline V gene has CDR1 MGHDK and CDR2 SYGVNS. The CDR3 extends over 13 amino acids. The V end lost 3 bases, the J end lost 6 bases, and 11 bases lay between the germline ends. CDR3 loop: CASSDPRGDGYTF. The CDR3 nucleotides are TGTGCCAGCAGTGACCCCAGGGGCGATGGCTACACCTTC.

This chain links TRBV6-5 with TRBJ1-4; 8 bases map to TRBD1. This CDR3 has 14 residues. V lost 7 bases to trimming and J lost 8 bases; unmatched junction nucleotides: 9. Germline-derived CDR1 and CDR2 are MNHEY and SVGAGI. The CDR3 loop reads CASTRTGLSEKLFF. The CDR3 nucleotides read TGTGCCAGCACTAGGACAGGGCTGAGCGAAAAACTGTTTTTT.

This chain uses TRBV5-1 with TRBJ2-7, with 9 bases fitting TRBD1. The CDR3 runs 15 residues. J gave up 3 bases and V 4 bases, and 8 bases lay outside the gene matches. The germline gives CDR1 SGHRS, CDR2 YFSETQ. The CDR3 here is CASSAWDRVNYEQYF. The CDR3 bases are TGCGCCAGCAGCGCCTGGGACAGGGTAAACTACGAGCAGTACTTC.

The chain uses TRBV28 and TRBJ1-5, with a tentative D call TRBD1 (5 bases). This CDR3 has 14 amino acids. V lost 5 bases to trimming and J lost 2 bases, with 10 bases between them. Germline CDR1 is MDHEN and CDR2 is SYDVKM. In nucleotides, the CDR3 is TGTGCCAGCAGTCCAATCAGGGGCAATCAGCCCCAGCATTTT. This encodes CASSPIRGNQPQHF.

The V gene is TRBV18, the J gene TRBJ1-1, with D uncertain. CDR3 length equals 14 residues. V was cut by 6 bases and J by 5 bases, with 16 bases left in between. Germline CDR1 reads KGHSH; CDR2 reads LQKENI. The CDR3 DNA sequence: TGTGCCAGCTCCGGTGATAGACGGGGAACTGAAGCTTTCTTT. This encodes CASSGDRRGTEAFF.

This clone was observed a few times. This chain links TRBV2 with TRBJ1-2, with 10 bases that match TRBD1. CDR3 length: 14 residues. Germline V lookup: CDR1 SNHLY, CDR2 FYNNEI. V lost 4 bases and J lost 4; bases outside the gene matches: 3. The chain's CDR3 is CASSAGQGSYGYTF. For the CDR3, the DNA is TGTGCCAGCAGTGCGGGACAGGGGAGCTATGGCTACACCTTC.

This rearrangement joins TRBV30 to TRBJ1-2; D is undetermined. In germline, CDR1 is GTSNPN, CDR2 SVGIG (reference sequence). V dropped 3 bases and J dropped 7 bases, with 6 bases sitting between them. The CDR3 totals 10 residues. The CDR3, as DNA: TGTGCCTGGAGATATAGTGGCTACACCTTC. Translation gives CAWRYSGYTF.

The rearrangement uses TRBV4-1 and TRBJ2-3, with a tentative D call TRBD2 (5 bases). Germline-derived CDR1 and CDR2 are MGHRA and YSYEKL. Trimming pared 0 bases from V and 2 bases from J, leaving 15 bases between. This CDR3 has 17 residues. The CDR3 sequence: CASSQEAVARLTDTQYF. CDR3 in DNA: TGCGCCAGCAGCCAAGAAGCGGTAGCGCGGCTCACAGATACGCAGTATTTT.